These 32 T cell receptor beta chains came from one sample sequenced in a study of CD8 T cells in ankylosing spondylitis. These receptors are not linked to any known antigen. Study-wide results and limits: Made up of fewer than ten highly homologous variants, a TCR beta motif appeared characteristic of ankylosing spondylitis blood.

Using its own MiXCR run on the 5' RACE reads, TCRdb lists one record per CDR3 protein. The table has about 800,000 distinct CDR3 sequences, 12% seen once; the top ten hold 0.45% to 0.6%. The sequenced sample consisted of blood, either unsorted or a sorted T cell fraction (not recorded which). The origin of the receptors is a male donor with ankylosing spondylitis.

The V and J genes are TRBV7-2 and TRBJ1-2; no reliable D call. The CDR3 has 13 amino acids. Germline V gives CDR1 SGHTA, CDR2 FQGNSA. V was cut by 5 bases and J by 8 bases, with 15 bases left in between. CDR3 sequence: CASSRSTGVGYTF. CDR3 DNA sequence: TGTGCCAGCAGCCGATCGACGGGCGTCGGCTACACCTTC. The variable domain in full, with the rest retrieved from reference TRBV7-2 and TRBJ1-2, is GAGVSQSPSNKVTEKGKDVELRCDPISGHTALYWYRQSLGQGLEFLIYFQGNSAPDKSGLPSDRFSAERTGGSVSTLTIQRTQQEDSAVYLCASSRSTGVGYTFGSGTRLTVV.

This chain links TRBV29-1 with TRBJ1-1; D call uncertain. The CDR3 is 12 amino acids. Germline V gene lookup returns CDR1 SQVTM and CDR2 ANQGSEA. Deletions cut 3 bases from V and 3 bases from J, with 8 bases between. The chain's CDR3 is CSVDTSDTEAFF. In nucleotides, the CDR3 is TGCAGCGTTGACACTTCGGACACTGAAGCTTTCTTT.

This clonotype occurred a few times. The V call is TRBV28, the J call TRBJ2-3, with D maybe TRBD1 (6 bases). The CDR3 totals 16 residues. Germline CDR1 reads MDHEN; CDR2 reads SYDVKM. V lost 2 bases, J lost 1 base, and 13 bases lay in between. Here the CDR3 reads CASSLPGARGTDTQYF. DNA of the CDR3: TGTGCCAGCAGTTTACCAGGGGCCAGGGGCACAGATACGCAGTATTTT.

This clonotype was picked up a small number of times. This sequence joins TRBV20-1 and TRBJ1-2; D remains unclear. The CDR3 consists of 16 residues. Germline-derived CDR1 and CDR2 are DFQATT and SNEGSKA (reference sequence). The V and J ends lost 1 base and 4 bases respectively, with 19 bases between them. The CDR3 protein is CSARVSPGDFGYGYTF. The DNA of the CDR3 is TGCAGTGCTAGAGTGAGTCCCGGAGATTTTGGCTATGGCTACACCTTC.

The chain recombines TRBV7-2 with TRBJ2-7; 11 nucleotides line up with TRBD1. CDR3 length equals 15 residues. V lost 1 base to trimming and J lost 5 bases; unmatched junction nucleotides: 4. CDR1 and CDR2 (germline): SGHTA, FQGNSA. CDR3 residues: CASSLVGQGDHEQYF. The CDR3 DNA sequence: TGTGCCAGCAGCTTAGTGGGACAGGGGGATCACGAGCAGTACTTC.

The chain combines TRBV21-1 with TRBJ1-3. TRBV21-1 represents a pseudogene. The CDR3 spans 14 residues. CDR3 coding DNA: TGTGCCAGCAGCACGCGGAGAGCTGGAAACACCATATATTTT. It encodes CASSTRRAGNTIYF.

This clonotype was seen only a few times. The rearrangement links TRBV29-1 to TRBJ1-1; D perhaps matches TRBD1 (6 bases). This CDR3 contains 13 residues. Trimming took 7 bases from V and 5 from J, leaving 17 bases between them. Per germline, CDR1 SQVTM and CDR2 ANQGSEA. The CDR3 region is CSARSLGGTEAFF. The CDR3 region has the DNA TGCAGCGCCCGGAGCTTAGGGGGGACTGAAGCTTTCTTT.

In the case of this clonotype: At one of its ends the junction is not consistent with the germline gene, which may arise from a read error. The rearrangement uses TRBV6-6 and TRBJ1-1; D may be TRBD1 (5 bases). Germline CDR1 is MNHNY and CDR2 is SVGAGI (reference sequence). The CDR3 length is 11 residues. CDR3 sequence: CASSPGGWRRF. The CDR3 DNA reads as TGTGCCAGCAGTCCCGGGGGATGGAGACGCTTT.

For the CDR3, the DNA is TGTGCCAGCAGATTTGGGGTGGAGGGCACGCAGTATTTT. Translation gives CASRFGVEGTQYF. This chain joins TRBV7-2 and TRBJ2-3, with D maybe TRBD2 (6 bases). V was clipped by 6 bases and J by 9 bases, with 16 bases between them. The CDR3 totals 13 residues. Germline-derived CDR1 and CDR2 are SGHTA and FQGNSA. Supplemented by reference TRBV7-2 and TRBJ2-3, the full variable domain reads GAGVSQSPSNKVTEKGKDVELRCDPISGHTALYWYRQSLGQGLEFLIYFQGNSAPDKSGLPSDRFSAERTGGSVSTLTIQRTQQEDSAVYLCASRFGVEGTQYFGPGTRLTVL.

This clonotype was seen a few times. This sequence joins TRBV5-1 and TRBJ2-7; D remains ambiguous. V gave up 1 base and J gave up 5 bases, with 13 bases separating them. Germline lookup yields CDR1 SGHRS and CDR2 YFSETQ. There are 14 residues in the CDR3. The CDR3 reads CASSLTEPIDEQYF. As DNA, the CDR3 is TGCGCCAGCAGCTTGACGGAGCCGATCGACGAGCAGTACTTC. The whole variable domain, filled in from reference TRBV5-1 and TRBJ2-7, reads KAGVTQTPRYLIKTRGQQVTLSCSPISGHRSVSWYQQTPGQGLQFLFEYFSETQRNKGNFPGRFSGRQFSNSRSEMNVSTLELGDSALYLCASSLTEPIDEQYFGPGTRLTVT.

This clonotype has more than one count but fewer than ten. The V call is TRBV10-3, the J call TRBJ2-3, with 11 positions matching TRBD2. Germline CDR1 and CDR2: ENHRY and SYGVKD. The length of the CDR3 is 12 residues. After removal of 11 bases from V and 4 bases from J, the junction contained 2 bases not matched to a gene. The CDR3 bases are TGTGCCGTGGGACTAGCGGCAGATACGCAGTATTTT. Amino acids: CAVGLAADTQYF.

The gene calls are TRBV20-1 and TRBJ2-3; 11 bases map to TRBD2. This CDR3 comprises 15 residues. V lost 4 bases to trimming and J lost 6 bases; unmatched junction nucleotides: 9. CDR1 and CDR2 from the germline V gene are DFQATT and SNEGSKA (reference sequence). CDR3: CSATGLAVPPDTQYF. The CDR3 DNA is TGCAGTGCTACGGGACTAGCGGTCCCACCGGATACGCAGTATTTT.

This clonotype was counted at least ten times. The gene calls are TRBV12-3 or TRBV12-4 and TRBJ2-3, with D possibly being TRBD1 (6 bases). This CDR3 spans 13 amino acids. Trimming removed 6 bases at V and 1 base at J, with 8 bases between. The CDR3 loop reads CASRTGRTDTQYF. CDR3 in DNA: TGTGCCAGCAGGACAGGACGCACAGATACGCAGTATTTT.

This clonotype was picked up a small number of times. The V call is TRBV10-3, the J call TRBJ2-6; D uncertain. V was cut by 8 bases and J by 4 bases, with 9 bases left in between. The CDR3 loop spans 13 amino acids. Germline values: CDR1 ENHRY, CDR2 SYGVKD. CDR3 amino acids: CAILWAGANVLTF. As DNA, the CDR3 is TGTGCCATCCTGTGGGCCGGGGCCAACGTCCTGACTTTC.

This clonotype was recorded many times. The chain combines TRBV7-2 with TRBJ2-2, with D unclear. Germline V CDR1 and CDR2: SGHTA, FQGNSA. This CDR3 has 13 residues. V lost 3 bases and J lost 5, with 7 bases in between. The CDR3 loop reads CASSLVETGELFF. The CDR3, as DNA: TGTGCCAGCAGCTTGGTGGAAACCGGGGAGCTGTTTTTT. Supplemented by reference TRBV7-2 and TRBJ2-2, the full variable domain reads GAGVSQSPSNKVTEKGKDVELRCDPISGHTALYWYRQSLGQGLEFLIYFQGNSAPDKSGLPSDRFSAERTGGSVSTLTIQRTQQEDSAVYLCASSLVETGELFFGEGSRLTVL.

This clonotype was counted only a few times. The chain couples TRBV5-5 to TRBJ1-4; unclear D gene. Trimming cost V 2 bases and J 8 bases, with 10 bases left between them. From germline, CDR1 is SGHKS and CDR2 YYEKEE (reference sequence). This CDR3 contains 13 residues. The CDR3, as DNA: TGTGCCAGCAGCTTTCGGCAGCCAGAAAAACTGTTTTTT. Protein sequence: CASSFRQPEKLFF.

This clonotype was picked up a small number of times. The rearrangement uses TRBV4-3 and TRBJ2-7, with 15 bases lining up with TRBD2. Germline V lookup: CDR1 LGHNA, CDR2 YSLEER. The CDR3 covers 17 residues. V shed 1 base and J 4 bases; nucleotides not matched to a gene: 5. As DNA, the CDR3 is TGCGCCAGCAGCCAAGGTCCCGGGACTAGCGGGAGGTACGAGCAGTACTTC. Translating it yields CASSQGPGTSGRYEQYF.

The J gene is TRBJ2-7, the V gene TRBV5-1, with 8 bases matching TRBD1. V was clipped by 3 bases and J by 6 bases; unmatched bases: 8. Germline loops: CDR1 SGHRS, CDR2 YFSETQ. This CDR3 is 14 amino acids long. CDR3 sequence: CASSYGQGLGEQYF. For the CDR3, the DNA is TGCGCCAGCAGCTACGGACAGGGCCTGGGCGAGCAGTACTTC.

V is TRBV20-1 and J is TRBJ2-1, with D tentatively TRBD1 (5 bases). CDR3 length equals 13 residues. V was shortened by 3 bases and J by 3 bases, with 9 bases between the two germline ends. Germline values: CDR1 DFQATT, CDR2 SNEGSKA (reference sequence). This CDR3 reads CSASDDSYNEQFF. In DNA, the CDR3 is TGCAGTGCTAGCGACGACAGCTACAATGAGCAGTTCTTC.

This chain joins TRBV5-6 and TRBJ1-5, with 8 bases identical to TRBD1. CDR1 SGHDT and CDR2 YYEEEE come from the germline V gene. Trimming took 3 bases from V and 5 from J; bases not matched to a gene: 7. The CDR3 is 15 residues long. CDR3 sequence (DNA): TGTGCCAGCAGCTGGCAGGGGGCGGCCCATCAGCCCCAGCATTTT. Its translation is CASSWQGAAHQPQHF.

This clonotype has ten or more counts. The J gene is TRBJ1-1, the V gene TRBV10-3, with 8 bases aligning to TRBD1. CDR3 length equals 15 residues. Germline-derived CDR1 and CDR2 are ENHRY and SYGVKD. With 8 bases clipped from V and 1 base from J, the junction kept 9 bases outside the gene matches. Here the CDR3 reads CAIDGTGKTNTEAFF. The CDR3 nucleotides are TGTGCCATCGACGGGACAGGCAAAACGAACACTGAAGCTTTCTTT.

The chain couples TRBV20-1 to TRBJ1-1, with D perhaps matching TRBD1 (6 bases). The CDR3 has 15 amino acids. Trimming cost V 5 bases and J 5 bases, with 21 bases left between them. CDR1 and CDR2 (germline): DFQATT, SNEGSKA (reference sequence). DNA of the CDR3: TGCAGTGCTCCGACACAGGGTTTCGGGCGGACTGAAGCTTTCTTT. Translated: CSAPTQGFGRTEAFF.

This clonotype turned up a few times. J is TRBJ2-7 and V is TRBV7-2, with TRBD1 matching over 11 bases. V lost 3 bases and J lost 6; bases outside the gene matches: 4. CDR1 SGHTA and CDR2 FQGNSA come from the germline V gene. The CDR3 spans 14 residues. The CDR3 region is CASSFGTGGLEQYF. The DNA of the CDR3 is TGTGCCAGCAGCTTCGGGACAGGGGGGCTCGAGCAGTACTTC.

The chain couples TRBV6-1 to TRBJ1-3, with D perhaps TRBD1 (6 bases). Trimming stripped 6 bases from V and 2 bases from J, with 11 bases between. The CDR3 consists of 14 residues. Germline values: CDR1 MNHNS, CDR2 SASEGT. The CDR3 DNA sequence: TGTGCCAGCAGCAGGGGTAGTACTGGAAACACCATATATTTT. This codes for CASSRGSTGNTIYF.

The rearrangement joins TRBV3-1 to TRBJ2-1; the D gene is possibly TRBD2 (7 bases). The CDR3 covers 12 residues. Germline CDR1 LGHDT, CDR2 YNNKEL (reference sequence). Trimming took off 4 bases at V and 12 bases at J, with 13 bases between the two ends. In DNA form, the CDR3 reads TGTGCCAGCAGCCCAAGTCGGGGGGCGCAGTTCTTC. Its protein is CASSPSRGAQFF.

This clonotype was recorded many times. The chain combines TRBV6-2 or TRBV6-3 with TRBJ2-3; D call uncertain. Germline CDR1 reads MNHEY; CDR2 reads SVGEGT. V lost 4 bases to trimming and J lost 6 bases, with 8 bases between them. The CDR3 extends over 12 amino acids. The CDR3 nucleotides read TGTGCCAGCAGTTCCCGGTTGGATACGCAGTATTTT. Translation gives CASSSRLDTQYF.

This clonotype appeared a few times. The chain uses TRBV20-1 and TRBJ1-5, with D hard to call. Trimming shortened V by 3 bases and J by 0 bases, and 9 bases separated the two germline ends. Germline lookup yields CDR1 DFQATT and CDR2 SNEGSKA (reference sequence). This CDR3 comprises 14 residues. The CDR3 DNA is TGCAGTGCTAGTCAGCGGAATAGCAATCAGCCCCAGCATTTT. Protein sequence: CSASQRNSNQPQHF.

A few counts support this clonotype. This rearrangement joins TRBV5-6 to TRBJ2-1; D not resolved. The germline V and J ends were trimmed by 5 bases and 9 bases, with 12 bases remaining between them. Germline CDR1 SGHDT, CDR2 YYEEEE. There are 12 residues in the CDR3. CDR3 in DNA: TGTGCCAGCAGGATTATCCTGGGTGAGCAGTTCTTC. Its protein is CASRIILGEQFF.

This sequence joins TRBV20-1 and TRBJ1-1; 9 bases match TRBD1. There are 14 residues in the CDR3. Germline V gives CDR1 DFQATT, CDR2 SNEGSKA (reference sequence). With 8 bases clipped from V and 1 base from J, the junction kept 8 bases outside the gene matches. The CDR3 spells CSPGTGKANTEAFF. DNA for the CDR3: TGCAGTCCCGGGACAGGGAAGGCGAACACTGAAGCTTTCTTT.

The sample holds a few counts of this clonotype. CDR3 residues: CSARDPRGGATEAFF. The CDR3 DNA sequence: TGCAGTGCTAGAGATCCGAGGGGGGGAGCCACTGAAGCTTTCTTT. V is TRBV20-1 and J is TRBJ1-1; the D gene is possibly TRBD1 (6 bases). Germline CDR1 is DFQATT and CDR2 is SNEGSKA (reference sequence). With 0 bases removed from V and 4 bases from J, the gap between germline ends came to 15 bases. This CDR3 comprises 15 residues.

This chain uses TRBV20-1 with TRBJ1-2; D is unclear. The CDR3 extends over 13 amino acids. Trimming stripped 1 base from V and 3 bases from J, with 9 bases between. Per the germline V gene, CDR1 is DFQATT and CDR2 is SNEGSKA (reference sequence). CDR3 amino acids: CSARGPVDYGYTF. In DNA, the CDR3 is TGCAGTGCTAGAGGCCCTGTCGACTATGGCTACACCTTC.

The rearrangement links TRBV6-2 or TRBV6-3 to TRBJ1-2; D unclear. The CDR3 loop spans 17 amino acids. Germline loops: CDR1 MNHEY, CDR2 SVGEGT. Trimming left V 3 bases short and J 6 bases short, with 23 bases between. CDR3 nucleotide sequence: TGTGCCAGCAGTTATTCAGTTCCGGGTTATCCTCGAGATGGCTACACCTTC. Translating it yields CASSYSVPGYPRDGYTF.